Below, 24 T cell receptor beta chains from the same sample are listed, as sequenced in a study of T cells in Graves' hyperthyroidism and ophthalmopathy. Amplified TCR beta CDR3 regions derived from RNA transcripts. In the first-round RT-PCR of the TCR CDR3, the HTBI primer set was used. TCRdb called the multiplex PCR reads again in MiXCR, with one record for every CDR3 protein. The sample lists about 640,000 distinct CDR3 sequences, around 21% seen once, with 30% to 40% in the top ten. The specimen sequenced was blood. The receptor set was obtained from a man aged 30 to 45 with Graves' ophthalmopathy.

The chain links TRBV7-3 to TRBJ2-1; tentative D call: TRBD2 (6 bases). Germline CDR1 is SGHTA and CDR2 is FQGTGA. The CDR3 runs 18 residues. V was cut by 1 base and J by 1 base, with 17 bases left in between. CDR3 residues: CASSLRPPGVSSYNEQFF. CDR3 in DNA: TGTGCCAGCAGCTTAAGACCCCCGGGGGTGAGTTCCTACAATGAGCAGTTCTTC.

This clonotype occurred many times. The chain is built from TRBV5-1 and TRBJ2-1, with 9 bases that match TRBD1. The length of the CDR3 is 15 residues. V shed 3 bases, J shed 8 bases, and the junction held 9 bases outside the gene matches. Germline V lookup: CDR1 SGHRS, CDR2 YFSETQ. This CDR3 is CASSSPGQGTDEQFF. Here the CDR3 DNA reads TGCGCCAGCAGCTCACCTGGACAGGGGACCGATGAGCAGTTCTTC.

This clonotype was seen a few times. The V and J genes are TRBV27 and TRBJ2-2, with no clear D. Per the germline V gene, CDR1 is MNHEY and CDR2 is SMNVEV (reference sequence). Trimming stripped 3 bases from V and 5 bases from J, with 13 bases between. The CDR3 has 15 residues. DNA of the CDR3: TGTGCCAGCAGTTTTAGAGATGATGGGACCGGGGAGCTGTTTTTT. Translated, it gives CASSFRDDGTGELFF.

This clonotype was counted many times. J is TRBJ1-6 and V is TRBV28; D uncertain. Germline V lookup: CDR1 MDHEN, CDR2 SYDVKM. V was pared by 2 bases and J by 4 bases, with 12 bases between. This CDR3 spans 16 amino acids. The CDR3 is CASSLTPPEYNSPLHF. The CDR3 nucleotides are TGTGCCAGCAGTTTAACCCCGCCAGAGTATAATTCACCCCTCCACTTT.

This clonotype was recorded at least ten times. This sequence joins TRBV2 and TRBJ2-1; TRBD2 aligns across 9 bases. This CDR3 has 14 amino acids. The germline gives CDR1 SNHLY, CDR2 FYNNEI. V lost 6 bases and J lost 5; bases outside the gene matches: 5. CDR3 nucleotides: TGTGCCAGCAGGGCGAGACTAGCGGACAATGAGCAGTTCTTC. Translating gives CASRARLADNEQFF.

The CDR3 is CASSGFGTGSSADEQYF. CDR3 in DNA: TGTGCCAGCAGTGGATTTGGGACAGGGAGTTCGGCAGACGAGCAGTACTTC. V gene TRBV2 combines with J gene TRBJ2-7; 9 bases line up with TRBD1. V lost 4 bases, J lost 5 bases, and 15 bases stayed unmatched. The CDR3 totals 17 residues. Germline lookup yields CDR1 SNHLY and CDR2 FYNNEI.

Remarks on this clonotype: This may arise from a read error, as a much more abundant clone is one base away. This chain links TRBV5-1 with TRBJ2-1, with 8 bases matching TRBD1. Germline assignment: CDR1 SGHRS and CDR2 YFSETQ. The CDR3 consists of 18 residues. CDR3 DNA: TGTGCCAGCAGCTCCCGAGACAGGGGAATCCCTGCCTACGATGAGCAGTTCTTC. It is translated as CASSSRDRGIPAYDEQFF.

This clonotype appeared many times. V is TRBV6-1 and J is TRBJ1-5; 7 bases agree with TRBD1. J was trimmed by 5 bases and V by 5 bases; bases with no gene match: 6. Germline V gives CDR1 MNHNS, CDR2 SASEGT. The CDR3 is 14 amino acids. This CDR3 is CASSPRGRDQPQHF. For the CDR3, the DNA is TGTGCCAGCAGTCCTAGGGGGCGCGATCAGCCCCAGCATTTT.

The sample holds a few counts of this clonotype. V is TRBV10-3 and J is TRBJ2-1; 11 bases fit TRBD2. The CDR3 is 17 residues long. The germline V gene has CDR1 ENHRY and CDR2 SYGVKD. V was clipped by 2 bases and J by 5 bases; unmatched bases: 8. The CDR3 nucleotides read TGTGCCATCAGTGAGGCCTTAGCGGGAGGGCCCCACAATGAGCAGTTCTTC. This sequence encodes CAISEALAGGPHNEQFF.

There are a few counts of this clonotype. This rearrangement joins TRBV11-3 to TRBJ2-2, with D unresolved. Germline V gene sequence: CDR1 SGHNT, CDR2 YENEEA. V was cut by 5 bases and J by 3 bases, with 10 bases left in between. The length of the CDR3 is 14 residues. The CDR3 protein is CASSHGSYTGELFF. The DNA for the CDR3 is TGTGCCAGCAGCCACGGCTCCTACACCGGGGAGCTGTTTTTT. Filled out from reference TRBV11-3 and TRBJ2-2, the complete variable domain reads EAGVVQSPRYKIIEKKQPVAFWCNPISGHNTLYWYLQNLGQGPELLIRYENEEAVDDSQLPKDRFSAERLKGVDSTLKIQPAELGDSAVYLCASSHGSYTGELFFGEGSRLTVL.

This clonotype has only a few counts. In nucleotides, the CDR3 is TGCGCCAGCAGTTCGAGCGGACCTGCCTACGAGCAGTACTTC. It translates to CASSSSGPAYEQYF. The chain employs TRBV10-2 and TRBJ2-7; weak D call: TRBD2 (5 bases). Trimming pared 5 bases from V and 2 bases from J, leaving 13 bases between. The CDR3 sequence is 14 residues long. Germline values: CDR1 WSHSY, CDR2 SAAADI.

The V call is TRBV7-8, the J call TRBJ1-4; 10 positions agree with TRBD1. V trimming: 5 bases; J trimming: 6 bases; junction bases outside the gene matches: 6. Germline V CDR1 and CDR2: SGHVS, FQNEAQ. The CDR3 loop spans 15 amino acids. In nucleotides, the CDR3 is TGTGCCAGCAGCGTTGGACAGGGGGTTTATGAAAAACTGTTTTTT. Translation: CASSVGQGVYEKLFF.

This clonotype was seen a few times. This chain links TRBV18 with TRBJ1-2, with D possibly TRBD1 on 5 matching bases. CDR1 is KGHSH, CDR2 LQKENI, per germline. This CDR3 is 18 amino acids long. Trimming removed 2 bases from V and 7 bases from J, with 26 bases in between. In DNA, the CDR3 is TGTGCCAGCTCACCAACGGACCGGGACTCACGACTGTTGAGTGGCTACACCTTC. Translated: CASSPTDRDSRLLSGYTF.

The V and J genes are TRBV6-5 and TRBJ2-3; D call uncertain. Trimming cost V 0 bases and J 0 bases, with 7 bases left between them. The germline gives CDR1 MNHEY, CDR2 SVGAGI. This CDR3 comprises 15 residues. CDR3 nucleotides: TGTGCCAGCAGTTACTCGGACCTGAGCACAGATACGCAGTATTTT. It is translated as CASSYSDLSTDTQYF.

As concerns this clonotype: One end of the junction fails to match germline, which may point to a read error. This chain uses TRBV5-1 with TRBJ1-1; 7 bases map to TRBD1. Germline loops: CDR1 SGHRS, CDR2 YFSETQ. This CDR3 spans 13 amino acids. The CDR3 region is CTSRRDRDPGAFF. DNA of the CDR3: TGCACCAGCAGGCGAGACAGGGACCCTGGAGCTTTCTTT.

The rearrangement uses TRBV20-1 and TRBJ2-1; 8 bases match TRBD1. Germline V gene sequence: CDR1 DFQATT, CDR2 SNEGSKA (reference sequence). The CDR3 covers 15 residues. With V trimmed by 5 bases and J by 4 bases, 10 bases remained unmatched. The CDR3 loop reads CSAPRRDRLYNEQFF. The CDR3 DNA is TGCAGTGCTCCCAGACGGGACAGGTTATACAATGAGCAGTTCTTC.

There are a few counts of this clonotype. The genes are TRBV28 and TRBJ1-6; D is unclear. The V end lost 5 bases, the J end lost 5 bases, and 13 bases lay between the germline ends. Germline V gene lookup returns CDR1 MDHEN and CDR2 SYDVKM. This CDR3 has 15 amino acids. The CDR3 reads CASSPRTEDNSPLHF. DNA of the CDR3: TGTGCCAGCAGTCCGCGGACTGAGGATAATTCACCCCTCCACTTT.

In its sample, this clonotype was seen a few times. The chain joins TRBV7-9 to TRBJ1-4; D is undetermined. There are 14 residues in the CDR3. Trimming shortened V by 5 bases and J by 5 bases, and 12 bases separated the two germline ends. Per the germline V gene, CDR1 is SEHNR and CDR2 is FQNEAQ (reference sequence). CDR3 residues: CASSISLGNEKLFF. The CDR3 DNA sequence: TGTGCCAGCAGCATATCCCTGGGGAATGAAAAACTGTTTTTT.

The V and J genes are TRBV28 and TRBJ2-1; perhaps TRBD2 as D (5 bases). Trimming removed 7 bases at V and 3 bases at J, with 22 bases between. Looked up from germline, CDR1 is MDHEN and CDR2 is SYDVKM. The CDR3 contains 17 residues. Here the CDR3 DNA reads TGTGCCAGCATGGAATTTCGGCCTGGCGGGTTCTACAATGAGCAGTTCTTC. This sequence encodes CASMEFRPGGFYNEQFF.

The chain links TRBV9 to TRBJ2-5; possibly TRBD2 for D (6 bases). Looked up from germline, CDR1 is SGDLS and CDR2 is YYNGEE. The V and J ends lost 4 bases and 3 bases respectively, with 16 bases between them. The CDR3 is 15 amino acids. The CDR3 sequence: CASSSRPEGEETQYF. The CDR3 DNA sequence: TGTGCCAGCAGCTCCCGCCCGGAGGGCGAAGAGACCCAGTACTTC.

This clonotype was seen only once. This rearrangement joins TRBV9 to TRBJ2-2; maybe TRBD2 (6 bases). Deletions cut 6 bases from V and 4 bases from J, with 13 bases between. The CDR3 length is 14 residues. Germline lookup yields CDR1 SGDLS and CDR2 YYNGEE. DNA of the CDR3: TGTGCCAGCAATGCGGGATATTTCACCGGGGAGCTGTTTTTT. Its translation is CASNAGYFTGELFF.

The chain is built from TRBV4-3 and TRBJ2-1; D is perhaps TRBD1 (5 bases). The CDR3 is made up of 14 amino acids. The ends were cut back, 0 bases at V and 10 bases at J, with 13 bases in the middle. Looked up from germline, CDR1 is LGHNA and CDR2 is YSLEER. CDR3 region: CASSQDAGSREQFF. CDR3 sequence (DNA): TGCGCCAGCAGCCAAGATGCAGGGTCGCGGGAGCAGTTCTTC.

The gene calls are TRBV28 and TRBJ2-7; D ambiguous. V dropped 6 bases and J dropped 2 bases, with 11 bases sitting between them. Germline values: CDR1 MDHEN, CDR2 SYDVKM. The CDR3 sequence is 13 residues long. CDR3 bases: TGTGCCAGCAGACCGGGCCCGACCTACGAGCAGTACTTC. Translation gives CASRPGPTYEQYF.

The table lists this clonotype with many counts. The chain carries TRBV11-1 and TRBJ1-6; D is unclear. The V gene lost 6 bases and the J gene lost 7 bases, with 7 bases spanning the gap. Looked up from germline, CDR1 is SGHAT and CDR2 is FQDESV (reference sequence). This CDR3 spans 12 amino acids. CDR3 nucleotides: TGTGCCAGCAGTAGAGAGAATTCACCCCTCCACTTT. It is translated as CASSRENSPLHF. Based on the CDR3 plus reference TRBV11-1 and TRBJ1-6, the full variable domain is EAEVAQSPRYKITEKSQAVAFWCDPISGHATLYWYRQILGQGPELLVQFQDESVVDDSQLPKDRFSAERLKGVDSTLKIQPAELGDSAMYLCASSRENSPLHFGNGTRLTVT.